This T cell receptor beta chain was identified in a study of T cells after posttransplantation cyclophosphamide. Study-level findings and limits: Later blood repertoires were often dominated by clones from the donor CD8+ memory compartment.

Of note for this clone: Its target is unknown.

Sequencing was performed with immunoSEQ multiplex PCR; in TCRdb, only in-frame clones are kept and a portion is missing. There are 66,000 or so clones in the sample; 93% occur only once, and roughly 2.9% lies in the top ten. The CDR3 has 15 residues. From germline, CDR1 is SEHNR and CDR2 FQNEAQ (reference sequence). V was shortened by 1 base and J by 3 bases, with 12 bases between the two germline ends. The material sequenced was PBMCs. The clonotype comes from a woman aged 25 to 39 in good health and a related stem cell transplant donor. The rearrangement joins TRBV7-9 to TRBJ1-1; D remains ambiguous. For the CDR3, the DNA is TGTGCCAGCAGCTTAGATTCCGGCGTGGACACTGAAGCTTTCTTT. Residues: CASSLDSGVDTEAFF.